This TCR beta chain was sequenced during a study of CD8+CD57+ T cells in acquired aplastic anemia. About this clonotype: Its antigen is currently unknown. One end of the junction does not line up with germline, which may come from a read error.

CD8+CD57+ cell expansion had been shown by flow cytometry in patients chosen for sequencing. Severe acquired aplastic anemia affected all patients. TCR beta VDJ and CDR3 profiling used genomic DNA as template. A single record per CDR3 protein comes from TCRdb applying MiXCR to the reads. The data show approximately 250,000 distinct CDR3 sequences, 82% seen once. Study-level points and caveats: Patients and controls were found to share more than 25 CD8+ CDR3 sequences.

Looked up from germline, CDR1 is SGHTA and CDR2 is FQGTGA. This CDR3 comprises 14 residues. The sequenced material came from sorted CD4+, CD8+, or CD8+CD57+ T cells (not recorded which) from PBMCs. The chain has TRBV7-3 and TRBJ2-7, with D perhaps matching TRBD1 or TRBD2 (5 bases each). This TCR derives from a human donor with aplastic anemia. The CDR3 protein is CSTSSRGLAYEQYF. The CDR3 nucleotides are TGTTCTACCAGCAGCCGGGGCCTAGCATACGAGCAGTATTTC.